The 32 T cell receptor beta chains listed next were all sequenced from one sample in a study of blood T cell repertoires in COVID-19. TCRdb's copy holds only in-frame clones and misses some; the assay was immunoSEQ multiplex PCR. The sample shows around 200,000 clones, 88% of them seen only once. Sequencing input: PBMCs or T cells enriched from blood (not recorded which). The receptors here all came from a woman aged 25-40 years who had recovered from COVID-19.

This rearrangement joins TRBV5-8 to TRBJ2-3, with a tentative D call TRBD2 (5 bases). The CDR3 length is 11 residues. Germline CDR1 reads SGHTS; CDR2 reads YDEGEE. V lost 10 bases to trimming and J lost 6 bases, with 12 bases between them. Written as DNA, the CDR3 is TGTGCCGCCGAGGGTCTCGATACGCAGTATTTT. Protein product: CAAEGLDTQYF.

The chain is built from TRBV19 and TRBJ2-7; 8 bases fit TRBD1. Unmatched junction bases numbered 1, after V lost 3 bases and J lost 3 bases. Germline values: CDR1 LNHDA, CDR2 SQIVND (reference sequence). There are 13 residues in the CDR3. CDR3 bases: TGTGCCAGTAGTATTGGGACAGGCTACGAGCAGTACTTC. Amino acids: CASSIGTGYEQYF.

The chain combines TRBV6-4 with TRBJ2-1, with 9 bases lining up with TRBD2. This CDR3 contains 15 residues. Germline lookup yields CDR1 MRHNA and CDR2 SNTAGT. V gave up 6 bases and J gave up 7 bases; unmatched junction bases: 10. CDR3: CASSPSSGEGNEQFF. The CDR3 nucleotides read TGTGCCAGCAGCCCCTCTAGCGGGGAAGGGAATGAGCAGTTCTTC.

The chain joins TRBV5-1 to TRBJ2-7; D ambiguous. Germline CDR1 SGHRS, CDR2 YFSETQ. The length of the CDR3 is 13 residues. The V gene lost 1 base and the J gene lost 2 bases, with 7 bases spanning the gap. The CDR3 region is CASSLTDPYEQYF. CDR3 sequence (DNA): TGCGCCAGCAGCTTGACAGATCCCTACGAGCAGTACTTC.

This chain connects TRBV4-3 to TRBJ2-7; possible D gene TRBD2, 7 bases. Trimming removed 0 bases from V and 1 base from J, with 16 bases in between. This CDR3 has 17 amino acids. CDR1 is LGHNA and CDR2 is YSLEER in the germline V gene. Here the CDR3 reads CASSQDRAGAPSYEQYF. CDR3 nucleotide sequence: TGCGCCAGCAGCCAAGATAGGGCGGGGGCCCCTTCCTACGAGCAGTACTTC.

This clone was counted between two and nine times. The chain combines TRBV9 with TRBJ1-1, with 11 positions matching TRBD1. From germline, CDR1 is SGDLS and CDR2 YYNGEE. After removal of 1 base from V and 7 bases from J, the junction contained 3 bases not matched to a gene. CDR3 length: 14 residues. The DNA for the CDR3 is TGTGCCAGCAGCGTATCGGGACAGGGGGTTGAAGCTTTCTTT. This sequence encodes CASSVSGQGVEAFF.

The chain is built from TRBV5-1 and TRBJ1-5; a weak D match, TRBD1 (6 bases). The CDR3 is 14 residues long. Germline V CDR1 and CDR2: SGHRS, YFSETQ. The V end was cut by 4 bases, the J end by 5 bases, with 13 bases between. CDR3 nucleotides: TGCGCCAGCAGCCCACAGGGAAGGGATCAGCCCCAGCATTTT. As protein: CASSPQGRDQPQHF.

V and J are TRBV11-2 and TRBJ1-2, with a weak D call TRBD1 (5 bases). This CDR3 comprises 15 residues. Looked up from germline, CDR1 is SGHAT and CDR2 is FQNNGV. The V gene lost 4 bases and the J gene lost 6 bases, with 18 bases spanning the gap. The CDR3 nucleotides read TGTGCCAGCAGCTCAAGAGGTGCAGGGTTAGATGGCTACACCTTC. Its translation: CASSSRGAGLDGYTF.

The chain links TRBV6-2 or TRBV6-3 to TRBJ2-7; D might be TRBD2 (6 bases). Germline V gene sequence: CDR1 MNHEY, CDR2 SVGEGT. The CDR3 is 15 residues long. V was trimmed by 2 bases and J by 4 bases, leaving 15 bases between them. In DNA, the CDR3 is TGTGCCAGCAGTTACGCCGGGGGTACGGCTTACGAGCAGTACTTC. Protein product: CASSYAGGTAYEQYF.

The gene calls are TRBV10-3 and TRBJ1-4; 9 bases align to TRBD1. Trimming at V came to 10 bases and at J to 1 base, leaving 16 bases not matched to a gene. Germline-derived CDR1 and CDR2 are ENHRY and SYGVKD. The CDR3 consists of 18 residues. The CDR3, as DNA: TGTGCCACCAAAGCCCTCCCGGGACAGGGAGAAACTAATGAAAAACTGTTTTTT. Protein product: CATKALPGQGETNEKLFF.

The gene calls are TRBV7-2 and TRBJ2-7; 9 bases match TRBD1. Losses at the gene ends were 5 bases for V and 4 bases for J; bases not matched to a gene: 6. From germline, CDR1 is SGHTA and CDR2 FQGNSA. This CDR3 has 14 amino acids. As DNA, the CDR3 is TGTGCCAGCAGCATCGGACAGGGGAGTTACGAGCAGTACTTC. Residues: CASSIGQGSYEQYF.

This sequence joins TRBV14 and TRBJ2-7; maybe TRBD2 (6 bases). Germline V gene data show CDR1 as SGHDN and CDR2 as FVKESK. The CDR3 is 17 amino acids. With 0 bases removed from V and 0 bases from J, the gap between germline ends came to 15 bases. CDR3 DNA: TGTGCCAGCAGCCAAGATAGGGGAGGCCGTAGCTCCTACGAGCAGTACTTC. This gives the protein CASSQDRGGRSSYEQYF.

The V and J genes are TRBV29-1 and TRBJ1-5, with TRBD1 matching over 7 bases. In germline, CDR1 is SQVTM, CDR2 ANQGSEA. Trimming took 5 bases from V and 1 from J; bases not matched to a gene: 5. The CDR3 is 14 residues long. CDR3 nucleotide sequence: TGCAGCGTTAATACAGGGGTAAGCAATCAGCCCCAGCATTTT. It yields the protein CSVNTGVSNQPQHF. The full variable domain, in which reference TRBV29-1 and TRBJ1-5 provide the parts outside the CDR3, is SAVISQKPSRDICQRGTSLTIQCQVDSQVTMMFWYRQQPGQSLTLIATANQGSEATYESGFVIDKFPISRPNLTFSTLTVSNMSPEDSSIYLCSVNTGVSNQPQHFGDGTRLSIL.

The rearrangement joins TRBV7-2 to TRBJ2-7; possible D gene TRBD1, 7 bases. The CDR3 has 16 amino acids. Looked up from germline, CDR1 is SGHTA and CDR2 is FQGNSA. V was shortened by 5 bases and J by 5 bases, with 22 bases between the two germline ends. The CDR3 reads CASSQFRSGRGDEQYF. CDR3 nucleotide sequence: TGTGCCAGCAGCCAATTTAGGTCGGGCAGGGGGGACGAGCAGTACTTC.

The chain employs TRBV4-1 and TRBJ2-7; D not certain. Germline lookup yields CDR1 MGHRA and CDR2 YSYEKL. This CDR3 has 14 amino acids. V lost 4 bases, J lost 0 bases, and 10 bases lay in between. CDR3 coding DNA: TGCGCCAGCAGCCTTGAACTTACCTCCTACGAGCAGTACTTC. Its protein is CASSLELTSYEQYF.

V is TRBV7-6 and J is TRBJ2-3; 10 bases are a match to TRBD2. There are 15 residues in the CDR3. Germline CDR1 SGHVS, CDR2 FNYEAQ. Trimming removed 3 bases from V and 4 bases from J; junction bases left unmatched: 4. The CDR3 spells CASSFSGGVADTQYF. CDR3 coding DNA: TGTGCCAGCAGCTTCAGCGGGGGGGTTGCAGATACGCAGTATTTT.

The CDR3 loop reads CASSYPGTASYTF. DNA of the CDR3: TGTGCCAGCAGTTACCCAGGGACAGCCAGCTACACCTTC. The J gene is TRBJ1-2, the V gene TRBV6-6, with TRBD1 identical over 7 bases. The germline CDR1 and CDR2 sequences are MNHNY and SVGAGI (reference sequence). V was clipped by 2 bases and J by 9 bases; unmatched bases: 6. The CDR3 is 13 residues long.

The chain carries TRBV4-2 and TRBJ2-5; 9 bases line up with TRBD1. V lost 4 bases, J lost 2 bases, and 2 bases stayed unmatched. CDR3 length: 14 amino acids. Germline V gene lookup returns CDR1 LGHNA and CDR2 YNFKEQ. CDR3 amino acids: CASSLGQGQETQYF. In DNA, the CDR3 is TGTGCCAGCAGCCTGGGACAGGGACAAGAGACCCAGTACTTC.

The chain employs TRBV6-5 and TRBJ2-7; TRBD1 matches at 9 bases. Trimming took 5 bases from V and 5 from J; bases not matched to a gene: 7. Germline-derived CDR1 and CDR2 are MNHEY and SVGAGI. There are 14 residues in the CDR3. For the CDR3, the DNA is TGTGCCAGCAGTCCCTGGGACAGGGTGAACGAGCAGTACTTC. This encodes CASSPWDRVNEQYF.

V usage is TRBV6-4 and J usage is TRBJ2-7, with TRBD1 matching 9 bases. J was trimmed by 2 bases and V by 7 bases; bases with no gene match: 3. CDR3 size: 13 residues. The germline gives CDR1 MRHNA, CDR2 SNTAGT. The CDR3 DNA sequence: TGTGCCAGCACCCGGGACAGGGCCTACGAGCAGTACTTC. Residues: CASTRDRAYEQYF.

The V and J genes are TRBV18 and TRBJ1-2; tentative D call: TRBD1 (6 bases). V gave up 3 bases and J gave up 6 bases, with 17 bases separating them. The CDR3 length is 15 residues. Per the germline V gene, CDR1 is KGHSH and CDR2 is LQKENI. DNA of the CDR3: TGTGCCAGCTCACCCACAGTCGGACAGACAAATGGCTACACCTTC. Amino acid sequence: CASSPTVGQTNGYTF.

The chain employs TRBV2 and TRBJ2-7; 10 bases fit TRBD1. This CDR3 is built from 13 residues. CDR1 is SNHLY, CDR2 FYNNEI, per germline. V shed 7 bases, J shed 2 bases, and the junction held 2 bases outside the gene matches. CDR3 bases: TGTGCCAGCACCGGGACAGGGGCCTACGAGCAGTACTTC. Translating it yields CASTGTGAYEQYF.

The rearrangement joins TRBV15 to TRBJ2-7, with a weak D call TRBD2 (6 bases). V gave up 3 bases and J gave up 1 base, with 10 bases separating them. Germline V gene lookup returns CDR1 LNHNV and CDR2 YYDKDF (reference sequence). The CDR3 covers 14 residues. CDR3 nucleotides: TGTGCCACCAGCAGGGGAGGATTTTCCTACGAGCAGTACTTC. Translated: CATSRGGFSYEQYF.

V gene TRBV15 combines with J gene TRBJ2-5, with TRBD1 matching 9 bases. This CDR3 is built from 14 residues. CDR1 LNHNV and CDR2 YYDKDF come from the germline V gene (reference sequence). Trimming at V came to 7 bases and at J to 0 bases, leaving 3 bases not matched to a gene. In DNA form, the CDR3 reads TGTGCCACCACCGACAGGGGGTACCAAGAGACCCAGTACTTC. As protein: CATTDRGYQETQYF.

The chain links TRBV2 to TRBJ1-1, with D possibly matching TRBD1 (5 bases). V lost 0 bases to trimming and J lost 4 bases, with 12 bases between them. This CDR3 contains 15 residues. Germline V gene lookup returns CDR1 SNHLY and CDR2 FYNNEI. The CDR3 region is CASSEALWGGTEAFF. CDR3 bases: TGTGCCAGCAGTGAAGCGCTTTGGGGGGGCACTGAAGCTTTCTTT.

As for this clone: This sequence may be a read error, since a much larger clone differs from it by one base. This CDR3 is also generated by other DNA sequences in the sample. The chain links TRBV21-1 to TRBJ2-7; the D call TRBD2 from the table was never checked on the DNA. TRBV21-1 has pseudogene status. The CDR3 sequence is 16 residues long. CDR3 sequence (DNA): TGTGCTAGCAGCACTAACGGACTAGCGGGGGGGTACGAGCAGTACTTC. This translates into CASSTNGLAGGYEQYF.

The chain is built from TRBV7-2 and TRBJ2-7; 8 nucleotides agree with TRBD1. The J segment lost 4 bases and the V segment lost 5 bases, leaving 7 bases of the junction unmatched. This CDR3 comprises 14 residues. Germline assignment: CDR1 SGHTA and CDR2 FQGNSA. CDR3 sequence (DNA): TGTGCCAGCAGCCTAGACAGGGGTTCTTACGAGCAGTACTTC. Translated: CASSLDRGSYEQYF.

This rearrangement joins TRBV11-3 to TRBJ2-1, with a weak D call TRBD2 (5 bases). This CDR3 contains 14 residues. Looked up from germline, CDR1 is SGHNT and CDR2 is YENEEA. The ends were cut back, 3 bases at V and 5 bases at J, with 11 bases in the middle. Here the CDR3 reads CASSLSGRHNEQFF. The CDR3 nucleotides read TGTGCCAGCAGCTTGTCGGGAAGGCACAATGAGCAGTTCTTC.

This clone was counted a few times. The chain couples TRBV19 to TRBJ1-2, with D uncertain. The CDR3 has 15 amino acids. Trimming shortened V by 3 bases and J by 3 bases, and 14 bases separated the two germline ends. CDR1 is LNHDA, CDR2 SQIVND, per germline (reference sequence). CDR3 coding DNA: TGTGCCAGTAGTATGTCCTCTAAGAACTACTATGGCTACACCTTC. Amino acid sequence: CASSMSSKNYYGYTF.

The rearrangement uses TRBV29-1 and TRBJ2-2; D unresolved. Looked up from germline, CDR1 is SQVTM and CDR2 is ANQGSEA. This CDR3 spans 15 amino acids. V was trimmed by 4 bases and J by 1 base, leaving 13 bases between them. DNA for the CDR3: TGCAGCGTTGGTTCAAGAGCTCGGAACACCGGGGAGCTGTTTTTT. Protein sequence: CSVGSRARNTGELFF.

The chain employs TRBV7-6 and TRBJ2-5; TRBD2 agrees at 8 bases. CDR1 is SGHVS, CDR2 FNYEAQ, per germline. V lost 3 bases and J lost 4; bases outside the gene matches: 7. This CDR3 has 15 amino acids. CDR3 nucleotides: TGTGCCAGCAGCTTCTCGGGAAGCGGGGGAGAGACCCAGTACTTC. Translated, it gives CASSFSGSGGETQYF.

The chain couples TRBV5-4 to TRBJ1-2, with a possible D match to TRBD1 (6 bases). The CDR3 is 16 residues long. V was trimmed by 0 bases and J by 4 bases, leaving 16 bases between them. Germline-derived CDR1 and CDR2 are SGHNT and YYREEE (reference sequence). Written as DNA, the CDR3 is TGTGCCAGCAGCTTGGCCCTACAGGGATTTTCCTATGGCTACACCTTC. Amino acids: CASSLALQGFSYGYTF.